This T cell receptor beta chain was sequenced during a study of T cells after yellow fever vaccination (dated by TCRdb to between 2017 and 2020). With respect to the entire study: The SMART-Seq v4 Ultra Low Input RNA kit was used to prepare libraries from fractions with low cell numbers. Blood was collected at multiple timepoints before and after primary and secondary immunization, and bulk PBMC replicates and cell subsets were isolated. To follow T-cell clones before and after primary and booster YFV17D yellow fever vaccination, bulk TCR alpha and beta repertoires were sequenced over time. The cohort comprised two healthy male donors, one aged 18 to 29 and one aged 30 to 40 years. The study at large found these results: Compared with the primary T-cell response, the secondary T-cell response was faster but weaker, reaching its peak on day 5 rather than on day 15. After the booster, most clones that had expanded after primary vaccination were detected again (nearly 98% of CD4 and over 75% of CD8), suggesting broad maintenance of memory. Computational filtering was required because FACS-sorted repertoires could contain abundant contaminating clonotypes from the bulk population. Only a couple of donors were included in the study, so the extent to which the findings can be generalized is limited. A small share of clonotypes occurred in both CD4 and CD8 compartments, likely arising from convergent recombination.

TCR cDNA was synthesized by 5'RACE template switching, through which a universal primer site and unique molecular identifiers were introduced. Priming for cDNA synthesis came from both the TCR alpha and TCR beta constant segments. Two PCR steps were used to amplify libraries, with sample barcodes and sequencing adapters being added in the second step. Sequencing of the libraries was done on either Illumina HiSeq 2500 (2x100 bp) or NovaSeq (2x150 bp). Concerning the study's data processing: MIGEC handled demultiplexing of reads and collapsing into UMI consensus sequences, while MiXCR performed V(D)J alignment. Clonotypes responding to the vaccine were identified with edgeR on replicate PBMC samples, with the criteria of FDR below 0.01 and a log2 fold change above 5 up to day 15. CD4 or CD8 identity was assigned to each bulk clonotype according to whether the clonotype was present at higher abundance in the sequenced CD4 repertoire or the sequenced CD8 repertoire. The raw public data were reprocessed by TCRdb itself: fastp quality trimming at Q25, MiXCR clonotype calling, in-frame beta chains only. Rows are combined by CDR3 protein, so each entry shows the most common genes and DNA. The V and J calls were determined by TCRdb, not by the authors. The sample includes approximately 550,000 distinct CDR3 sequences, with 19% observed a single time. The ten most abundant clones make up 13% to 15% of the sample.

The sample's treatment or condition label is to be understood as: live attenuated yellow fever vaccine strain. At each blood-draw timepoint, two biological replicates of bulk PBMCs were collected. PBMCs were isolated from peripheral blood using a standard Ficoll-Paque protocol. TriZol was used to extract RNA from bulk PBMCs, from CD4 and CD8 fractions, and from dextramer-positive and dextramer-negative fractions. Taken from cysteine to phenylalanine, the CDR3 has 15 residues. Solely the CDR3 DNA is kept, with 45 bases framed from the first base. The germline V and J ends show losses of 6 bases and 4 bases respectively, and no gene match explains 13 bases of the junction. CDR1 DFQATT and CDR2 SNEGSKA are derived from the germline V gene (reference sequence). On this clonotype itself: No cognate antigen has been identified for it. Per-base qualities were not stored, and no clone one base away is much larger.

The receptor was isolated from a man between 25 and 39 years old who received the YFV17D yellow fever vaccine. The sequence links TRBV20-1 to TRBJ2-7; TRBD2 aligns with 9 central bases. This specimen was PBMCs, taken 15 days after the yellow fever booster vaccination. CDR3 sequence: CSAIWLAGNKYEQYF. The bases read TGCAGTGCGATCTGGCTAGCGGGAAACAAATACGAGCAGTACTTC.